The T cell receptor beta chain described here comes from a study of T cell responses to AZD1222 COVID-19 vaccine. Study-wide findings and caveats: Possibly, clonal diversity was underestimated; donors were largely white British and included more females. Reportedly, close to half of spike-specific TCRs are directed against unmutated variant regions.

As concerns this clone: Its antigen is not identified.

Here immunoSEQ multiplex PCR was the method, and the copy in TCRdb shows in-frame clones only, minus some. Of approximately 140,000 clones listed, 90% to 95% are singletons. Sequences were derived from peripheral blood, sampled on day 0 of AZD1222 vaccination. The receptor was derived from an adult in good health.

CDR3 bases: TGTGCCAGCAGCTTAGGTGGTTCTGGAGAGACCCAGTACTTC. It encodes CASSLGGSGETQYF. The chain employs TRBV7-3 and TRBJ2-5; no firm D call. The CDR3 length is 14 residues. Germline V gene sequence: CDR1 SGHTA, CDR2 FQGTGA. V lost 2 bases and J 4 bases, leaving 11 bases between the germline ends.